A selection of T cell receptor beta chains follows, all from one sample in a study. TCRdb redid the calling of the RT-PCR reads with MiXCR, one entry per CDR3 protein. The repertoire includes almost 700,000 distinct CDR3 sequences, 12% to 15% of them detected once, and 3.6% sits in the top ten. Sequencing used memory CD4+ T cells from blood. The source is a female donor in good health, serving as a healthy control. The CDR3 runs from the conserved cysteine through the conserved F or W. Each record gives: J gene, D gene, CDR3 length, clone size, V gene, CDR3 protein, CDR3 DNA. The D gene is left open where the match is weak. Some rows have no size entry. The others give once, few or many, or a class for an expanded clone.

J: TRBJ1-6
D: NA
length: 14
size: few
V: TRBV6-1
CDR3: CASSARERDSPLHF
DNA: TGTGCCAGCAGTGCCCGGGAGAGGGATTCACCCCTCCACTTT

J: TRBJ2-7
D: NA
length: 15
size: NA
V: TRBV7-6
CDR3: CASSPAGGGSYEQYF
DNA: TGTGCCAGCAGCCCCGCCGGGGGCGGTTCCTACGAGCAGTACTTC

J: TRBJ2-1
D: TRBD2
length: 15
size: many
V: TRBV5-1
CDR3: CASSPGSGSNDEQFF
DNA: TGCGCCAGCAGCCCGGGGAGCGGGAGCAACGATGAGCAGTTCTTC

J: TRBJ1-5
D: TRBD1
length: 15
size: NA
V: TRBV20-1
CDR3: CSAISRDRENQPQHF
DNA: TGCAGTGCCATAAGCCGGGACAGGGAAAATCAGCCCCAGCATTTT

J: TRBJ2-3
D: NA
length: 16
size: NA
V: TRBV28
CDR3: CASSPPRRGPPDTQYF
DNA: TGTGCCAGCAGCCCCCCTCGCCGGGGACCGCCGGATACGCAGTATTTT

J: TRBJ2-7
D: NA
length: 15
size: few
V: TRBV3-1
CDR3: CASSQDLTRGYEQYF
DNA: TGTGCCAGCAGCCAAGATCTCACGCGCGGCTACGAGCAGTACTTC

J: TRBJ2-3
D: NA
length: 15
size: once
V: TRBV12-3/TRBV12-4
CDR3: CASSLGLRSPDTQYF
DNA: TGTGCCAGCAGTTTAGGGCTCAGGAGTCCAGATACGCAGTATTTT

J: TRBJ1-3
D: NA
length: 13
size: NA
V: TRBV3-2
CDR3: CASSQETRNTIYF
DNA: TGTGCCAGCAGCCAAGAGACAAGAAACACCATATATTTT

J: TRBJ1-5
D: TRBD1
length: 12
size: NA
V: TRBV5-1
CDR3: CASDRARQPQHF
DNA: TGCGCCAGCGACAGGGCCCGTCAGCCCCAGCATTTT

J: TRBJ2-1
D: NA
length: 14
size: few
V: TRBV5-1
CDR3: CASRPTADYNEQFF
DNA: TGCGCCAGCCGGCCGACCGCTGACTACAATGAGCAGTTCTTC

J: TRBJ2-1
D: TRBD2
length: 15
size: few
V: TRBV3-1
CDR3: CASSQTSGPYTEQFF
DNA: TGTGCCAGCAGCCAGACTAGCGGCCCATACACTGAGCAGTTCTTC